The 14 T cell receptor beta chains reported below all come from one sample, sequenced in a study of blood T cell repertoires in COVID-19 (TCRdb year 2020). Receptor amplification or capture employed the immunoSEQ multiplex PCR assay. The clones in this table, taken by TCRdb from immuneACCESS, are in-frame only. Not every clone is retained; where verified, under half of the shortfall comes from an unresolved V gene, and the cause of the rest is unknown. The sample table lists tens of thousands of clones, roughly 80% of them with a count of one. The top ten hold 8.5% to 10% of the sample. Sequenced: peripheral blood. The receptors derive from a woman aged 45-65 years with acute or convalescent COVID-19.

This chain uses TRBV5-1 with TRBJ2-1; TRBD1 agrees at 7 bases. The CDR3 contains 14 residues. CDR1 and CDR2 (germline): SGHRS, YFSETQ. V trimming: 5 bases; J trimming: 8 bases; junction bases outside the gene matches: 10. In nucleotides, the CDR3 is TGCGCCAGCAGGAATGACAGGGCTATAGATGAGCAGTTCTTC. Protein product: CASRNDRAIDEQFF.

This chain uses TRBV28 with TRBJ1-2; TRBD1 agrees at 7 bases. Germline V lookup: CDR1 MDHEN, CDR2 SYDVKM. This CDR3 region has 14 residues. V gave up 3 bases and J gave up 4 bases; unmatched junction bases: 5. The DNA of the CDR3 is TGTGCCAGCAGTTTCTCAGGGGGGAGCTATGGCTACACCTTC. This gives the protein CASSFSGGSYGYTF.

The genes are TRBV2 and TRBJ1-5; 7 bases align to TRBD1. Trimming cost V 7 bases and J 7 bases; bases outside gene matches: 7. This CDR3 contains 13 residues. Germline CDR1 and CDR2: SNHLY and FYNNEI. The CDR3 nucleotides are TGTGCCAGCAATGACAGGGAAAGACAGCCCCAGCATTTT. Encoded protein: CASNDRERQPQHF.

The genes are TRBV6-5 and TRBJ1-2; 8 nucleotides match TRBD1. The ends lost 6 bases at V and 3 bases at J; junction bases unmatched: 3. The CDR3 runs 13 residues. Germline V gene data show CDR1 as MNHEY and CDR2 as SVGAGI. Written as DNA, the CDR3 is TGTGCCAGCAGGGTGGACAGGGACTATGGCTACACCTTC. Encoded protein: CASRVDRDYGYTF.

This chain connects TRBV6-5 to TRBJ2-2; the D gene is possibly TRBD2 (6 bases). V gave up 8 bases and J gave up 2 bases, with 15 bases separating them. The CDR3 runs to 15 residues. CDR1 and CDR2 (germline): MNHEY, SVGAGI. CDR3 in DNA: TGTGCCAGCCGACCGGTTAGCGGAAACACCGGGGAGCTGTTTTTT. This sequence encodes CASRPVSGNTGELFF.

A single count supports this clone. J is TRBJ2-3 and V is TRBV27; possible D gene TRBD1, 5 bases. With 6 bases removed from V and 6 bases from J, the gap between germline ends came to 22 bases. The germline V gene has CDR1 MNHEY and CDR2 SMNVEV (reference sequence). The CDR3 covers 16 residues. Here the CDR3 reads CASSPDPTQASDTQYF. DNA for the CDR3: TGTGCCAGCAGCCCCGACCCCACACAGGCATCGGATACGCAGTATTTT.

CDR3 in amino acids: CATKTETGWRNTIYF. The CDR3 coding sequence is TGTGCCACCAAAACCGAGACAGGGTGGCGAAACACCATATATTTT. The chain carries TRBV21-1 and TRBJ1-3; the D call in the table, TRBD1, was not verified against the DNA. TRBV21-1 is classified as a pseudogene. This CDR3 has 15 amino acids.

The genes are TRBV19 and TRBJ2-3; D gene unclear. The CDR3 contains 14 residues. Trimming took 4 bases from V and 4 from J, leaving 12 bases between them. The germline V gene has CDR1 LNHDA and CDR2 SQIVND (reference sequence). The CDR3 DNA follows: TGTGCCAGTAGTAACCGGCCGCGGTCAGATACGCAGTATTTT. Protein product: CASSNRPRSDTQYF. Together with reference TRBV19 and TRBJ2-3, the CDR3 gives the full variable domain: DGGITQSPKYLFRKEGQNVTLSCEQNLNHDAMYWYRQDPGQGLRLIYYSQIVNDFQKGDIAEGYSVSREKKESFPLTVTSAQKNPTAFYLCASSNRPRSDTQYFGPGTRLTVL.

This sequence joins TRBV5-1 and TRBJ2-7; perhaps TRBD1 as D (5 bases). This CDR3 spans 14 amino acids. The germline V gene encodes CDR1 SGHRS and CDR2 YFSETQ. Between the trimmed V and J ends, which lost 4 bases and 2 bases, there was a span of 13 bases. The DNA for the CDR3 is TGCGCCAGCAGCCAACCTGACAGACCCTACGAGCAGTACTTC. It codes for CASSQPDRPYEQYF.

The J gene is TRBJ2-3, the V gene TRBV24-1; tentatively, D is TRBD2 (6 bases). The CDR3 spans 16 residues. The V and J ends lost 3 bases and 1 base respectively, with 13 bases between them. Germline-derived CDR1 and CDR2 are KGHDR and SFDVKD. For the CDR3, the DNA is TGTGCCACCAGTGATACCCTAGCGCTCGGCACAGATACGCAGTATTTT. This translates into CATSDTLALGTDTQYF.

The CDR3 nucleotides are TGTGCCAGCAGCGTAGGTATCGAGACCGGGGAGCTGTTTTTT. Residues: CASSVGIETGELFF. The chain has TRBV9 and TRBJ2-2; D not resolved. Germline V lookup: CDR1 SGDLS, CDR2 YYNGEE. V was trimmed by 0 bases and J by 5 bases, leaving 8 bases between them. The CDR3 contains 14 residues.

The rearrangement joins TRBV18 to TRBJ2-7, with TRBD2 identical over 12 bases. Germline trimming cut 6 bases from V and 0 bases from J; bases unmatched to any gene: 12. Germline V gene data show CDR1 as KGHSH and CDR2 as LQKENI. This CDR3 is 18 amino acids long. This CDR3 reads CASSQKNLAGGSSYEQYF. For the CDR3, the DNA is TGTGCCAGCTCCCAAAAGAATCTAGCGGGAGGGTCCTCCTACGAGCAGTACTTC. Full variable domain (remainder filled in from reference TRBV18 and TRBJ2-7): NAGVMQNPRHLVRRRGQEARLRCSPMKGHSHVYWYRQLPEEGLKFMVYLQKENIIDESGMPKERFSAEFPKEGPSILRIQQVVRGDSAAYFCASSQKNLAGGSSYEQYFGPGTRLTVT.

The table lists this clone with a few counts. The J gene is TRBJ1-6, the V gene TRBV5-4; D perhaps matches TRBD1 (6 bases). CDR3 length equals 15 residues. Germline V gene data show CDR1 as SGHNT and CDR2 as YYREEE (reference sequence). The V gene lost 0 bases and the J gene lost 8 bases, with 12 bases spanning the gap. The CDR3 region has the DNA TGTGCCAGCAGCTTGGTAGGGGGTGGTTATTCACCCCTCCACTTT. This sequence encodes CASSLVGGGYSPLHF.

This rearrangement joins TRBV6-6 to TRBJ2-5; 11 nucleotides align to TRBD2. This CDR3 is built from 16 residues. V lost 5 bases and J lost 2; bases outside the gene matches: 7. CDR1 and CDR2 from the germline V gene are MNHNY and SVGAGI (reference sequence). CDR3: CASSLGLAGRQETQYF. CDR3 in DNA: TGTGCCAGCAGTCTTGGACTAGCGGGCCGTCAAGAGACCCAGTACTTC.